One sample yielded the 12 T cell receptor beta chains listed below, sequenced in a study of T cell changes during pregnancy in multiple sclerosis. Libraries were prepared by immunoSEQ multiplex PCR; TCRdb keeps only in-frame clonotypes and omits some of them. The data show some 87,000 clones, about 92% seen once. The sample consisted of peripheral blood, taken in the first trimester of pregnancy. Receptors were obtained from a female donor with multiple sclerosis, enrolled in a pregnancy study.

In the case of this clone: The junction departs from the called germline gene at one end, perhaps through a read error. The chain links TRBV20-1 to TRBJ2-7; no clear D gene. This CDR3 contains 11 residues. Per germline, CDR1 DFQATT and CDR2 SNEGSKA (reference sequence). The CDR3 is CSARASHEQYF. The CDR3 DNA reads TGCAGTGCTAGAGCCTCCCACGAGCAGTACTTC.

This clone has a single count. The chain joins TRBV9 to TRBJ2-5, with 7 bases matching TRBD2. With V trimmed by 0 bases and J by 1 base, 3 bases remained unmatched. Germline V gene lookup returns CDR1 SGDLS and CDR2 YYNGEE. The CDR3 contains 15 residues. CDR3 nucleotides: TGTGCCAGCAGCGTAGGGCCTAGCGGCCAAGAGACCCAGTACTTC. Protein product: CASSVGPSGQETQYF.

This rearrangement joins TRBV27 to TRBJ1-1; TRBD1 agrees at 7 bases. J was trimmed by 2 bases and V by 5 bases; bases with no gene match: 5. The CDR3 loop spans 14 amino acids. Germline V gives CDR1 MNHEY, CDR2 SMNVEV (reference sequence). The CDR3, as DNA: TGTGCCAGCAGTATCGGGACAGCAAACACTGAAGCTTTCTTT. As protein: CASSIGTANTEAFF.

This chain connects TRBV21-1 to TRBJ2-7; the table's D call of TRBD1 was not tested on the DNA. TRBV21-1 is shown as a pseudogene. The CDR3 runs to 17 residues. The CDR3 is CASSKCSGTGHDYEQYF. The CDR3 nucleotides are TGTGCCAGCAGCAAATGCTCGGGGACAGGGCACGACTACGAGCAGTACTTC.

This chain joins TRBV6-1 and TRBJ1-2, with 8 positions matching TRBD1. The CDR3 is 14 residues long. Trimming removed 10 bases from V and 1 base from J; junction bases left unmatched: 8. In germline, CDR1 is MNHNS, CDR2 SASEGT. CDR3 in amino acids: CATQTGEINYGYTF. CDR3 bases: TGTGCCACGCAGACAGGGGAAATTAACTATGGCTACACCTTC.

The chain uses TRBV28 and TRBJ2-2, with D perhaps matching TRBD2 (6 bases). CDR1 is MDHEN, CDR2 SYDVKM, per germline. This CDR3 contains 15 residues. V was pared by 2 bases and J by 0 bases, with 7 bases between. CDR3 coding DNA: TGTGCCAGCAGTTTAACGGGGGCGAACACCGGGGAGCTGTTTTTT. It yields the protein CASSLTGANTGELFF.

This clone occurred a few times. This sequence joins TRBV7-9 and TRBJ1-5; D gene unclear. This CDR3 region has 13 residues. V dropped 0 bases and J dropped 5 bases, with 5 bases sitting between them. Germline-derived CDR1 and CDR2 are SEHNR and FQNEAQ (reference sequence). CDR3 residues: CASSLAGDQPQHF. CDR3 sequence (DNA): TGTGCCAGCAGCTTAGCCGGGGATCAGCCCCAGCATTTT.

The chain links TRBV28 to TRBJ2-7; possible D gene TRBD1, 6 bases. The germline gives CDR1 MDHEN, CDR2 SYDVKM. Trimming pared 6 bases from V and 7 bases from J, leaving 16 bases between. The CDR3 spans 13 residues. CDR3 residues: CASSFEDRGEQYF. CDR3 bases: TGTGCCAGCAGCTTTGAGGACAGAGGTGAGCAGTACTTC.

The chain is built from TRBV4-2 and TRBJ2-7, with TRBD2 matching 9 bases. Germline trimming cut 3 bases from V and 4 bases from J; bases unmatched to any gene: 4. CDR3 length: 14 residues. Per the germline V gene, CDR1 is LGHNA and CDR2 is YNFKEQ. CDR3 DNA sequence: TGTGCCAGCAGCCAGACTAGCGGAGTTTACGAGCAGTACTTC. It codes for CASSQTSGVYEQYF.

The chain links TRBV6-1 to TRBJ2-7, with a possible D match to TRBD1 (6 bases). The CDR3 has 13 residues. V lost 2 bases to trimming and J lost 4 bases, with 9 bases between them. CDR1 is MNHNS, CDR2 SASEGT, per germline. In DNA, the CDR3 is TGTGCCAGCAGTGAAACCAGGGGATACGAGCAGTACTTC. Translating gives CASSETRGYEQYF.

This clone came up once. The rearrangement joins TRBV19 to TRBJ2-1, with 9 bases that match TRBD1. Germline CDR1 and CDR2: LNHDA and SQIVND (reference sequence). The CDR3 has 15 residues. Trimming at V came to 1 base and at J to 4 bases, leaving 2 bases not matched to a gene. CDR3 amino acids: CASSIVTGGYNEQFF. DNA for the CDR3: TGTGCCAGTAGTATAGTGACAGGGGGATACAATGAGCAGTTCTTC.

This chain connects TRBV19 to TRBJ1-1; D perhaps matches TRBD1 (5 bases). Germline V gene lookup returns CDR1 LNHDA and CDR2 SQIVND (reference sequence). This CDR3 comprises 13 residues. V was shortened by 5 bases and J by 6 bases, with 13 bases between the two germline ends. The CDR3 loop reads CASSWDFNSEAFF. CDR3 sequence (DNA): TGTGCCAGTAGTTGGGACTTTAATTCTGAAGCTTTCTTT.